The rows below give T cell receptor beta chains drawn from one sample of a study of OX40 agonist ivuxolimab in advanced cancers. Clones were sequenced by immunoSEQ multiplex PCR, and TCRdb holds only the in-frame ones, with some missing. The profile shows roughly 90,000 clones, 70% to 90% of them singletons. This sample comprised CD4+ or CD8+ T cells sorted from blood, obtained in a trial of the OX40 agonist ivuxolimab. The receptors come from an adult with an advanced solid tumor such as melanoma, head and neck, liver or kidney cancer. CDR3s include the opening cysteine and the closing phenylalanine or tryptophan.

j_call	v_call	cdr3_aa
TRBJ1-1	TRBV21-1	CASSRGTEAFF
TRBJ1-1	TRBV28	CASNSVGTEAFF
TRBJ1-2	TRBV6-5	CASRPGNYGYTF
TRBJ2-6	TRBV4-1	CASSHPWGQGSGANVLTF
TRBJ2-7	TRBV30	CAWSAQGPREQYF
TRBJ2-7	TRBV18	CASSPPSGEQYF
TRBJ1-5	TRBV4-1	CASSPRDRGYQPQHF
TRBJ1-1	TRBV2	CASSGQILNTEAFF
TRBJ1-1	TRBV27	CASSSDRGWRTEAFF
TRBJ2-1	TRBV7-2	CASSPTSGSYNEQFF
TRBJ1-6	TRBV10-3	CATWGGAGSPLHF
TRBJ2-5	TRBV12-5	CASGLGTGRETQYF
TRBJ1-2	TRBV27	CASSLERKGGYTF
TRBJ1-2	TRBV7-2	CASSSLGAVSGYTF
TRBJ2-7	TRBV7-2	CASSYYVQYEQYF
TRBJ1-2	TRBV27	CASTLGGVGGYTF
TRBJ1-5	TRBV29-1	CSVGGSSNQPQHF
TRBJ1-2	TRBV4-3	CASSQGVKERYTF
TRBJ2-5	TRBV18	CASSPTGNGETQYF
TRBJ2-7	TRBV7-6	CASSLAAVRGSEQYF
TRBJ1-4	TRBV5-1	CASSSGTMREKLFF
TRBJ2-5	TRBV7-9	CASSSEAGWIETQYF
TRBJ2-3	TRBV6-5	CASSYTGVSTDTQYF
TRBJ1-2	TRBV28	CASRDPQARGYTF
TRBJ1-2	TRBV7-2	CASSLGQAPTYGYTF
TRBJ1-6	TRBV2	CASTRDRGLNSPLHF
TRBJ1-6	TRBV18	CASSPDQGVSSPLHF
TRBJ1-6	TRBV4-3	CASSPSTDSPLHF
TRBJ2-7	TRBV30	CACIQGDRTYEQYF